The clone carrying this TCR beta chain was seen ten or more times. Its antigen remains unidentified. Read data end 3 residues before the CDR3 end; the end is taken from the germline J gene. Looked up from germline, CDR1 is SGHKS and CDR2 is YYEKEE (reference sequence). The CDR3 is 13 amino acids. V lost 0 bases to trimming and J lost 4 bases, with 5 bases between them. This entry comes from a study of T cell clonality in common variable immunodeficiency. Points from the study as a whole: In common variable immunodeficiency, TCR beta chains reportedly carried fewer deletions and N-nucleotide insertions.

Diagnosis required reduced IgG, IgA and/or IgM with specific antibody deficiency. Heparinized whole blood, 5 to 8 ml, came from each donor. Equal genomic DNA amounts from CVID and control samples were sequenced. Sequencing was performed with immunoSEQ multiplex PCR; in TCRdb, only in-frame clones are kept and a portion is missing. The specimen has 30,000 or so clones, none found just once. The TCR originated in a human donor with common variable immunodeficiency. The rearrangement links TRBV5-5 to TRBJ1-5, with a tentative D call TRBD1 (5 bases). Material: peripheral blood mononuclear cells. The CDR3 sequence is CASSLDRNQPQHF. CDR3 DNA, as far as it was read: TGTGCCAGCAGCTTGGACAGGAATCAGCCC.